The 25 T cell receptor beta chains in this list originate from one sample, sequenced in a study of blood T cell repertoires in COVID-19. TCRdb keeps only in-frame clones here, not all; method: immunoSEQ multiplex PCR. The data contain tens of thousands of clones, approximately 74% of them singletons. Specimen: peripheral blood. Every receptor here comes from a human donor with acute or convalescent COVID-19. The donor label of this sample is uncertain.

This chain joins TRBV18 and TRBJ2-1; D gene unclear. This CDR3 is 13 amino acids long. V shed 1 base and J shed 4 bases, with 5 bases lying between them. The germline V gene encodes CDR1 KGHSH and CDR2 LQKENI. The CDR3 region is CASSPLGYNEQFF. For the CDR3, the DNA is TGTGCCAGCTCACCACTCGGGTACAATGAGCAGTTCTTC.

As regards this clone: The CDR3 does not end in the conserved phenylalanine or tryptophan, so this is likely a read error. This chain joins TRBV2 and TRBJ1-6; D remains ambiguous. CDR3 size: 14 residues. V was trimmed by 10 bases and J by 7 bases, leaving 17 bases between them. The germline V gene has CDR1 SNHLY and CDR2 FYNNEI. CDR3 nucleotides: TGTGCCACGGTGGGCCAGCCCCAAAATTCACCCCTCCACCTT. As protein: CATVGQPQNSPLHL.

The chain combines TRBV7-8 with TRBJ2-1; D is possibly TRBD2 (5 bases). Trimming cost V 0 bases and J 5 bases, with 11 bases left between them. Germline V gene lookup returns CDR1 SGHVS and CDR2 FQNEAQ. This CDR3 contains 15 residues. The CDR3 sequence is CASSLAETNHNEQFF. DNA of the CDR3: TGTGCCAGCAGCTTAGCGGAGACTAACCACAATGAGCAGTTCTTC.

The chain uses TRBV5-1 and TRBJ1-2, with D tentatively TRBD1 (5 bases). V lost 0 bases and J 0 bases, leaving 9 bases between the germline ends. The CDR3 extends over 15 amino acids. Germline CDR1 SGHRS, CDR2 YFSETQ. In DNA form, the CDR3 reads TGCGCCAGCAGCTTGGTTCAGGGCGCTAACTATGGCTACACCTTC. It yields the protein CASSLVQGANYGYTF.

The V and J genes are TRBV3-1 (or the pseudogene TRBV3-2) and TRBJ2-1; 7 bases agree with TRBD2. The CDR3 loop spans 16 amino acids. V gave up 4 bases and J gave up 3 bases; unmatched junction bases: 9. Germline CDR1 and CDR2: LGHDT and YNNKEL (reference sequence). The DNA of the CDR3 is TGTGCCAGCAGCCCGGTCCTAGCGGCTCGCTACAATGAGCAGTTCTTC. Translation: CASSPVLAARYNEQFF.

This clone came up a few times. The chain uses TRBV15 and TRBJ1-4; D ambiguous. Germline loops: CDR1 LNHNV, CDR2 YYDKDF (reference sequence). The CDR3 is 16 residues long. Trimming shortened V by 0 bases and J by 4 bases, and 12 bases separated the two germline ends. The chain's CDR3 is CATSRDAAGINEKLFF. CDR3 DNA sequence: TGTGCCACCAGCAGAGACGCCGCGGGGATTAATGAAAAACTGTTTTTT.

This clone showed up just a few times. The J gene is TRBJ2-1, the V gene TRBV28; 10 bases fit TRBD2. The V segment lost 6 bases and the J segment 6 bases; nucleotides outside the gene matches: 17. CDR1 and CDR2 (germline): MDHEN, SYDVKM. The CDR3 extends over 18 amino acids. This chain's CDR3 is CASSSLASGRARGNEQFF. The CDR3, as DNA: TGTGCCAGCAGCTCTCTGGCCAGCGGGAGGGCCAGGGGCAATGAGCAGTTCTTC. The full variable domain, with the rest looked up from reference TRBV28 and TRBJ2-1, is DVKVTQSSRYLVKRTGEKVFLECVQDMDHENMFWYRQDPGLGLRLIYFSYDVKMKEKGDIPEGYSVSREKKERFSLILESASTNQTSMYLCASSSLASGRARGNEQFFGPGTRLTVL.

V and J are TRBV5-1 and TRBJ1-6, with 7 positions matching TRBD1. Trimming cost V 0 bases and J 6 bases; bases outside gene matches: 3. The CDR3 consists of 15 residues. Germline V CDR1 and CDR2: SGHRS, YFSETQ. The CDR3: CASSLEGTANSPLHF. The CDR3 nucleotides are TGCGCCAGCAGCTTGGAAGGGACAGCTAATTCACCCCTCCACTTT. Variable domain in full (rest from reference TRBV5-1 and TRBJ1-6): KAGVTQTPRYLIKTRGQQVTLSCSPISGHRSVSWYQQTPGQGLQFLFEYFSETQRNKGNFPGRFSGRQFSNSRSEMNVSTLELGDSALYLCASSLEGTANSPLHFGNGTRLTVT.

The chain combines TRBV11-2 with TRBJ2-3, with TRBD2 matching 8 bases. The CDR3 totals 16 residues. Trimming cost V 2 bases and J 0 bases; bases outside gene matches: 4. The germline V gene encodes CDR1 SGHAT and CDR2 FQNNGV. Here the CDR3 DNA reads TGTGCCAGCAGCTTAATAGCGGGGTTTAGCACAGATACGCAGTATTTT. Protein product: CASSLIAGFSTDTQYF.

This chain connects TRBV6-5 to TRBJ2-2; 9 nucleotides line up with TRBD1. CDR1 and CDR2 (germline): MNHEY, SVGAGI. The CDR3 length is 15 residues. V was clipped by 7 bases and J by 9 bases; unmatched bases: 12. The CDR3, as DNA: TGTGCCAGCACCACCAACAGGGGGCGCGTCTGGGAGCTGTTTTTT. This codes for CASTTNRGRVWELFF.

For the CDR3, the DNA is TGCGCCAGCAGCTTGGAGACAGGGAGAACTGAAGCTTTCTTT. Amino acid sequence: CASSLETGRTEAFF. V and J are TRBV5-1 and TRBJ1-1; 7 bases are shared with TRBD1. The V gene's germline CDR1 is SGHRS and CDR2 YFSETQ. Trimming cost V 0 bases and J 5 bases; bases outside gene matches: 4. This CDR3 contains 14 residues.

The chain couples TRBV3-1 (or the pseudogene TRBV3-2) to TRBJ2-1; 13 nucleotides line up with TRBD2. The CDR3 loop spans 17 amino acids. Per germline, CDR1 LGHDT and CDR2 YNNKEL (reference sequence). V shed 4 bases, J shed 8 bases, and the junction held 11 bases outside the gene matches. Written as DNA, the CDR3 is TGTGCCAGCAGCCGGAGGTCCACTAGCGGGAGGGCGGATGAGCAGTTCTTC. Protein product: CASSRRSTSGRADEQFF.

This chain joins TRBV4-3 and TRBJ1-4; D is unresolved. The CDR3 has 15 residues. Germline V CDR1 and CDR2: LGHNA, YSLEER. The V end lost 0 bases, the J end lost 8 bases, and 13 bases lay between the germline ends. CDR3 nucleotides: TGCGCCAGCAGCCAAGAATTAGTGGAACAGGAAAAACTGTTTTTT. The encoded protein is CASSQELVEQEKLFF.

This chain uses TRBV30 with TRBJ2-2; a possible D gene is TRBD2 (6 bases). From germline, CDR1 is GTSNPN and CDR2 SVGIG (reference sequence). This CDR3 is 14 amino acids long. Trimming took off 0 bases at V and 6 bases at J, with 11 bases between the two ends. CDR3 loop: CAWSVGERAGELFF. Here the CDR3 DNA reads TGTGCCTGGAGTGTAGGGGAGCGGGCCGGGGAGCTGTTTTTT.

The count of this clone is one. The V and J genes are TRBV24-1 and TRBJ1-5, with D perhaps matching TRBD1 (5 bases). There are 15 residues in the CDR3. Trimming removed 2 bases from V and 3 bases from J, with 10 bases in between. Germline lookup yields CDR1 KGHDR and CDR2 SFDVKD. This CDR3 reads CATSDSRGPNQPQHF. The CDR3 nucleotides are TGTGCCACCAGTGATTCTAGGGGTCCCAATCAGCCCCAGCATTTT.

The CDR3 is CSVGAGIDYGYTF. The CDR3 DNA reads as TGCAGCGTTGGGGCAGGGATAGACTATGGCTACACCTTC. The chain has TRBV29-1 and TRBJ1-2; maybe TRBD1 (5 bases). V lost 4 bases and J 3 bases, leaving 12 bases between the germline ends. Germline loops: CDR1 SQVTM, CDR2 ANQGSEA. This CDR3 comprises 13 residues. Combining the CDR3 with reference TRBV29-1 and TRBJ1-2 gives the whole variable domain SAVISQKPSRDICQRGTSLTIQCQVDSQVTMMFWYRQQPGQSLTLIATANQGSEATYESGFVIDKFPISRPNLTFSTLTVSNMSPEDSSIYLCSVGAGIDYGYTFGSGTRLTVV.

V usage is TRBV28 and J usage is TRBJ2-7; 9 bases are shared with TRBD2. Germline CDR1 reads MDHEN; CDR2 reads SYDVKM. The CDR3 runs 15 residues. Losses at the gene ends were 1 base for V and 6 bases for J; bases not matched to a gene: 7. The CDR3 DNA reads as TGTGCCAGCAGTTTATCTGCGCGGGGGGGCCGCGAGCAGTACGTC. Amino acid sequence: CASSLSARGGREQYV.

The V and J genes are TRBV10-1 and TRBJ1-2; tentatively, D is TRBD1 (6 bases). There are 13 residues in the CDR3. The V end was cut by 4 bases, the J end by 2 bases, with 8 bases between. Germline values: CDR1 WNHNN, CDR2 SYGVQD (reference sequence). CDR3 loop: CASSGTENYGYTF. CDR3 sequence (DNA): TGCGCCAGCAGTGGGACAGAGAACTATGGCTACACCTTC.

This chain connects TRBV29-1 to TRBJ1-2; perhaps TRBD1 as D (5 bases). The CDR3 loop spans 10 amino acids. Germline values: CDR1 SQVTM, CDR2 ANQGSEA. V lost 4 bases and J 6 bases, leaving 6 bases between the germline ends. This CDR3 is CSVGGDGYTF. DNA of the CDR3: TGCAGCGTTGGGGGGGATGGCTACACCTTC.

The genes are TRBV2 and TRBJ1-5, with D possibly matching TRBD1 (6 bases). Germline loops: CDR1 SNHLY, CDR2 FYNNEI. The CDR3 is 13 amino acids. V was shortened by 8 bases and J by 6 bases, with 14 bases between the two germline ends. CDR3 protein: CASCTGRAQPQHF. In DNA form, the CDR3 reads TGTGCCAGCTGTACAGGGAGGGCTCAGCCCCAGCATTTT. The variable domain in full, with the rest retrieved from reference TRBV2 and TRBJ1-5, is EPEVTQTPSHQVTQMGQEVILRCVPISNHLYFYWYRQILGQKVEFLVSFYNNEISEKSEIFDDQFSVERPDGSNFTLKIRSTKLEDSAMYFCASCTGRAQPQHFGDGTRLSIL.

This chain joins TRBV20-1 and TRBJ2-7; possible D gene TRBD2, 6 bases. Germline V CDR1 and CDR2: DFQATT, SNEGSKA (reference sequence). Trimming cost V 3 bases and J 6 bases, with 12 bases left between them. The CDR3 has 12 amino acids. In DNA, the CDR3 is TGCAGTGCTAGTGGCGCGGGGAGCGAGCAGTACGTC. Translating it yields CSASGAGSEQYV.

The V gene is TRBV5-4, the J gene TRBJ2-5; 8 bases are shared with TRBD2. CDR1 is SGHNT and CDR2 is YYREEE in the germline V gene (reference sequence). The CDR3 runs 14 residues. The V gene end was trimmed by 2 bases and the J gene end by 7 bases; junction bases not matched to a gene: 7. The CDR3 DNA sequence: TGTGCCAGCAGCTTCGAAGCGGGAGTATCGACCCAGTACTTC. It encodes CASSFEAGVSTQYF. The full variable domain, its missing parts supplied by reference TRBV5-4 and TRBJ2-5, is ETGVTQSPTHLIKTRGQQVTLRCSSQSGHNTVSWYQQALGQGPQFIFQYYREEENGRGNFPPRFSGLQFPNYSSELNVNALELDDSALYLCASSFEAGVSTQYFGPGTRLLVL.

The chain couples TRBV24-1 to TRBJ2-3; 9 bases fit TRBD1. The ends lost 4 bases at V and 5 bases at J; junction bases unmatched: 9. This CDR3 has 16 amino acids. CDR1 and CDR2 (germline): KGHDR, SFDVKD. The chain's CDR3 is CATSDKQGADRDTQYF. The CDR3 DNA follows: TGTGCCACCAGTGACAAACAGGGGGCAGATCGAGATACGCAGTATTTT.

The chain uses TRBV28 and TRBJ2-4, with 10 positions matching TRBD1. The germline gives CDR1 MDHEN, CDR2 SYDVKM. V trimming: 5 bases; J trimming: 0 bases; junction bases outside the gene matches: 7. The CDR3 extends over 17 amino acids. The CDR3 loop reads CASSPGTGESAKNIQYF. CDR3 in DNA: TGTGCCAGCAGTCCCGGGACAGGGGAGTCAGCCAAAAACATTCAGTACTTC.

The J gene is TRBJ1-5, the V gene TRBV11-2; D is unclear. Germline-derived CDR1 and CDR2 are SGHAT and FQNNGV. The CDR3 contains 15 residues. The V and J ends lost 1 base and 5 bases respectively, with 12 bases between them. The CDR3 DNA reads TGTGCCAGCAGCTTAGGTGGGAGGATCGATCAGCCCCAGCATTTT. Encoded protein: CASSLGGRIDQPQHF.